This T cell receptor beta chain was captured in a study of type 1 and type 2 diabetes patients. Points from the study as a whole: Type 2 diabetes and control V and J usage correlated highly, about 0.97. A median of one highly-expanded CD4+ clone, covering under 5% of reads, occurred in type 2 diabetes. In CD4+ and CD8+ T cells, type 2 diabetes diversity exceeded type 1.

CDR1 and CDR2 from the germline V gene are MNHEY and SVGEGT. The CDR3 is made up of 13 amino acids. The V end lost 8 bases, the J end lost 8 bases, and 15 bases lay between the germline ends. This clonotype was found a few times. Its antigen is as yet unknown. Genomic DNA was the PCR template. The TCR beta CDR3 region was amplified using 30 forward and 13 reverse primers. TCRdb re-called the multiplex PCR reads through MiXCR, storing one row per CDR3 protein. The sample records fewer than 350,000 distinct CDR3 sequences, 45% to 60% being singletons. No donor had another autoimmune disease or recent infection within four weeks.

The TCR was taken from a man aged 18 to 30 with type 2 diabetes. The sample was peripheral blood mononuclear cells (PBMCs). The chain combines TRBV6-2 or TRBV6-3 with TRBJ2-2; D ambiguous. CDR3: CASGEKAEGELFF. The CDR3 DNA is TGTGCCAGCGGCGAAAAGGCAGAAGGGGAGCTGTTTTTT.